The clone carrying this TCR beta chain showed up many times. What it binds is not known. The entry originates in a study of T cells in Graves' hyperthyroidism and ophthalmopathy. Whole-study findings and limits: Ophthalmopathy and stable hyperthyroidism were told apart by a 13 V-J model.

CDR3 length: 13 amino acids. The V gene lost 4 bases and the J gene lost 2 bases, with 10 bases spanning the gap. Germline loops: CDR1 SQVTM, CDR2 ANQGSEA. Researchers took RNA transcripts and amplified the TCR beta CDR3 regions from them. Using the HTBI primer set, a first-round RT-PCR was run on the TCR CDR3. TCRdb independently ran MiXCR on the multiplex PCR reads; one entry per CDR3 protein. There are hundreds of thousands of distinct CDR3 sequences in the sample; roughly 15% occur only once, and about 3.9% lies in the top ten. The clonotype was recovered from a woman in her thirties or forties with Graves' ophthalmopathy. The sequenced sample was blood. The rearrangement links TRBV29-1 to TRBJ2-3, with D possibly being TRBD2 (5 bases). This chain's CDR3 is CSVGTPLTDTQYF. The CDR3 DNA is TGCAGCGTTGGGACTCCCCTCACAGATACGCAGTATTTT.